What follows are 12 T cell receptor beta chains derived from one specimen sequenced in a study of long-term antiretroviral therapy in people with HIV. This was the immunoSEQ v3.0 assay at survey level. The repertoire was sequenced with immunoSEQ multiplex PCR; TCRdb's copy has only in-frame clones and lacks some. The table lists 6,500 to 9,000 clones, approximately 79% of them singletons. The specimen was unsorted PBMCs, collected 1.1 years after starting antiretroviral therapy. All receptors derive from a middle-aged man with HIV.

The chain recombines TRBV6-5 with TRBJ2-7; a weak D match, TRBD1 (6 bases). This CDR3 comprises 13 residues. Trimming removed 6 bases at V and 1 base at J, with 10 bases between. In germline, CDR1 is MNHEY, CDR2 SVGAGI. The CDR3 region has the DNA TGTGCCAGCAGCCAGGGGTCGTCCTACGAGCAGTACTTC. It codes for CASSQGSSYEQYF.

The V call is TRBV10-3, the J call TRBJ2-7; 9 positions agree with TRBD1. There are 16 residues in the CDR3. Trimming removed 5 bases from V and 4 bases from J; junction bases left unmatched: 12. In germline, CDR1 is ENHRY, CDR2 SYGVKD. In DNA form, the CDR3 reads TGTGCCATCAGTCTCTCCCGGGACAGGGAAGAGTACGAGCAGTACTTC. It is translated as CAISLSRDREEYEQYF.

The V and J genes are TRBV25-1 and TRBJ2-7; D might be TRBD1 (6 bases). Germline-derived CDR1 and CDR2 are MGHDK and SYGVNS. Trimming left V 4 bases short and J 3 bases short, with 13 bases between. The CDR3 loop spans 14 amino acids. This CDR3 reads CASSVGGPYYEQYF. In nucleotides, the CDR3 is TGTGCCAGCAGTGTAGGGGGACCCTACTACGAGCAGTACTTC.

V and J are TRBV4-1 and TRBJ1-6; 7 positions match TRBD1. Germline V gene lookup returns CDR1 MGHRA and CDR2 YSYEKL. V dropped 3 bases and J dropped 8; count of bases not matched to a gene: 4. The CDR3 is made up of 14 amino acids. The CDR3, as DNA: TGCGCCAGCAGCCAGAACAGGGGTTATTCACCCCTCCACTTT. It is translated as CASSQNRGYSPLHF.

The V and J genes are TRBV19 and TRBJ1-1; D possibly corresponds to TRBD1 (5 bases). CDR1 and CDR2 from the germline V gene are LNHDA and SQIVND (reference sequence). The germline V and J ends were trimmed by 9 bases and 2 bases, with 13 bases remaining between them. The CDR3 has 13 amino acids. The DNA for the CDR3 is TGTGCCAGCAGGGAGGGGACTAACACTGAAGCTTTCTTT. It specifies CASREGTNTEAFF.

V and J are TRBV5-1 and TRBJ1-6, with 9 positions matching TRBD1. V was pared by 0 bases and J by 5 bases, with 0 bases of the junction left unmatched. The CDR3 runs 15 residues. In germline, CDR1 is SGHRS, CDR2 YFSETQ. CDR3 amino acids: CASSLGDRDNSPLHF. The CDR3 DNA reads TGCGCCAGCAGCTTGGGGGACAGGGATAATTCACCCCTCCACTTT.

The V gene is TRBV6-5, the J gene TRBJ2-7; D is perhaps TRBD2 (6 bases). The V gene's germline CDR1 is MNHEY and CDR2 SVGAGI. V was shortened by 2 bases and J by 0 bases, with 11 bases between the two germline ends. The CDR3 is 15 amino acids. The CDR3 spells CASSYGAGSSYEQYF. DNA for the CDR3: TGTGCCAGCAGTTACGGGGCGGGGAGCTCCTACGAGCAGTACTTC.

The J gene is TRBJ2-5, the V gene TRBV5-8; possibly TRBD1 or TRBD2 for D (5 bases each). V shed 1 base and J shed 3 bases, with 10 bases lying between them. In germline, CDR1 is SGHTS, CDR2 YDEGEE. CDR3 size: 14 residues. The DNA for the CDR3 is TGTGCCAGCAGCTTGCAAGGGGACGAAGAGACCCAGTACTTC. Its protein is CASSLQGDEETQYF.

The chain recombines TRBV10-3 with TRBJ1-1, with unresolved D. Trimming took off 10 bases at V and 3 bases at J, with 15 bases between the two ends. The CDR3 extends over 13 amino acids. CDR1 ENHRY and CDR2 SYGVKD come from the germline V gene. The CDR3 DNA is TGTGCCACCATGGGTCGGAGCGACACTGAAGCTTTCTTT. This codes for CATMGRSDTEAFF.

The chain joins TRBV11-2 to TRBJ2-1; D perhaps matches TRBD2 (5 bases). The V and J ends lost 1 base and 0 bases respectively, with 10 bases between them. The CDR3 has 16 residues. Germline CDR1 SGHAT, CDR2 FQNNGV. CDR3 amino acids: CASSLVLGSSYNEQFF. DNA of the CDR3: TGTGCCAGCAGCTTAGTACTAGGAAGCTCCTACAATGAGCAGTTCTTC.

The gene calls are TRBV19 and TRBJ2-5; the match to TRBD2 covers 8 bases. This CDR3 is 14 amino acids long. The V gene end was trimmed by 1 base and the J gene end by 5 bases; junction bases not matched to a gene: 3. Germline CDR1 LNHDA, CDR2 SQIVND (reference sequence). CDR3 nucleotide sequence: TGTGCCAGTAGTATAGCGGGGGGGCCTGAGACCCAGTACTTC. Amino acid sequence: CASSIAGGPETQYF.

This clone has a handful of counts. The chain couples TRBV19 to TRBJ2-1, with D hard to call. In germline, CDR1 is LNHDA, CDR2 SQIVND (reference sequence). The V gene lost 7 bases and the J gene lost 4 bases, with 14 bases spanning the gap. The CDR3 is 14 residues long. The chain's CDR3 is CASTLGPLYNEQFF. The CDR3 nucleotides read TGTGCCAGTACTCTGGGCCCACTTTACAATGAGCAGTTCTTC.